This T cell receptor (beta chain) was captured by sequencing in a study of human T cells and chemical hapten exposure. About the study: Across samples, TCR yields varied, mostly owing to small differences in pooled library volumes. Study results and limitations: With DPC sensitization, TCRs exceeding 1 in 1000 frequency showed no change.

Extraction yielded total RNA from whole blood (unfractionated). The library put unique molecular identifiers onto individual cDNA molecules. MiXCR, applied by TCRdb to the 5' RACE reads, yields one record per CDR3 protein. The sample holds about 140,000 distinct CDR3 sequences, around 4% seen once. There are many counts of this clonotype. No antigen is known for it. The germline V and J ends were trimmed by 3 bases and 6 bases, with 13 bases remaining between them. The CDR3 contains 14 residues. Germline assignment: CDR1 MNHNS and CDR2 SASEGT. This chain uses TRBV6-1 with TRBJ2-3; D gene uncertain. The TCR sequence derives from a female donor in good health. The CDR3 region has the DNA TGTGCCAGCAGTGACGACACCCCCACGGATACGCAGTATTTT. It translates to CASSDDTPTDTQYF.